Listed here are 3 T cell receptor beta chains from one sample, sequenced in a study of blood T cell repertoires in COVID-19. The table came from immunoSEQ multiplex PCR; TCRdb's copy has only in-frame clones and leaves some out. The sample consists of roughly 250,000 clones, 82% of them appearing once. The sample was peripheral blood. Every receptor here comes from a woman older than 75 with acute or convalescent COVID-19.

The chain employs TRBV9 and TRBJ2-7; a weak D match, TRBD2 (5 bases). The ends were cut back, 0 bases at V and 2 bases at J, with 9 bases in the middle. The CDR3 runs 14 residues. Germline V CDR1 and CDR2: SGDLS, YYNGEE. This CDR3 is CASSVGTPPYEQYF. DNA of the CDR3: TGTGCCAGCAGCGTAGGGACTCCCCCCTACGAGCAGTACTTC.

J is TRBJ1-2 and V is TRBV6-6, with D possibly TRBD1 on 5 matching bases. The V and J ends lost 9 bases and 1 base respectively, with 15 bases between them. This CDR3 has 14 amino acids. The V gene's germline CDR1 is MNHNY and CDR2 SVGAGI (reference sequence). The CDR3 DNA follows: TGTGCCAGTTACCCCGGGGGAGGTAACTATGGCTACACCTTC. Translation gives CASYPGGGNYGYTF.

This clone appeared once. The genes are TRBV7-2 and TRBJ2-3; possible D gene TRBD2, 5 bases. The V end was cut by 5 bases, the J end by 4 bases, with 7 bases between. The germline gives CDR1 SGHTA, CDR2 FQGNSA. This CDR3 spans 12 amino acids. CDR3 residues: CASSQLADTQYF. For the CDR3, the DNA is TGTGCCAGCAGCCAACTAGCAGATACGCAGTATTTT.